The T cell receptor beta chain under discussion was sequenced for a study of control samples from healthy donors and cancer patients. Sequencing was performed with immunoSEQ multiplex PCR; in TCRdb, only in-frame clones are kept and a portion is missing. The sample has over 100,000 clones, around 90% seen once; the top ten hold about 2.3%. The sequencing sample was made of blood. This receptor was taken from a man between 35 and 55 years old in good health.

The CDR3 protein is CASSRFNPEAFF. In DNA, the CDR3 is TGTGCCAGCAGCCGGTTTAATCCTGAAGCTTTCTTT. The chain couples TRBV13 to TRBJ1-1; no clear D gene. The germline CDR1 and CDR2 sequences are PRHDT and FYEKMQ (reference sequence). This CDR3 has 12 amino acids. Trimming stripped 5 bases from V and 6 bases from J, with 10 bases between.